This T cell receptor (beta chain) originates from a study of blood T cell repertoires in COVID-19. How the authors handled the data: Amplifying reference gene primers gave estimates of nucleated cell counts. The protocol was immunoSEQ multiplex PCR, while the TCRdb copy is restricted to in-frame clones and leaves out a portion. V, J and clone size derive from that table, while D and trimming were established from the DNA sequence. The sample lists roughly 73,000 clones; nearly 90% were seen once. CDR1 SNHLY and CDR2 FYNNEI come from the germline V gene. V lost 6 bases, J lost 13 bases, and 22 bases lay in between. The CDR3 runs 14 residues.

This clonotype was sampled from a man older than 75 with acute or convalescent COVID-19. Source material: peripheral blood. The chain joins TRBV2 to TRBJ2-4, with a weak D call TRBD1 (7 bases). CDR3 sequence: CASRGLTGRSVQYF. The CDR3 DNA sequence: TGTGCCAGCAGGGGGTTGACAGGGAGGTCGGTGCAGTACTTC.